This T cell receptor beta chain was identified in a study of cytomegalovirus exposure and HLA in healthy donors. This CDR3 comprises 16 residues. V shed 2 bases, J shed 1 base, and the junction held 4 bases outside the gene matches. Germline V gene sequence: CDR1 SGHNT, CDR2 YYREEE (reference sequence). 13 Jbeta primers and 60 Vbeta primers were used for the PCR. Assay: immunoSEQ multiplex PCR; the TCRdb copy retains only in-frame clones and omits some. The profile shows 60,000 to 80,000 clones, 55% to 65% of them singletons. This chain uses TRBV5-4 with TRBJ2-2; the match to TRBD1 covers 8 bases. The sequence derives from a man aged 30 to 45 in good health and CMV-seronegative. The specimen was PBMCs. The CDR3 coding sequence is TGTGCCAGCAGCTTTGGGGGGACAGGGAACACCGGGGAGCTGTTTTTT. Translating gives CASSFGGTGNTGELFF.